One and the same sample provided the 23 T cell receptor beta chains below, sequenced in a study of blood T cells in healthy people across ages. Then a second PCR, running roughly 6 to 12 cycles, was carried out with a sample-barcoded 5' primer and a J-beta primer mix. TCRdb re-analysed the 5' RACE reads in MiXCR, keeping a single row per CDR3 protein. The repertoire holds 650,000 or so distinct CDR3 sequences, with about 51% as singletons. Specimen: blood. These receptors came from a woman of 80 years or more in good health.

The chain combines TRBV24-1 with TRBJ2-5, with 10 bases lining up with TRBD1. The J call may be wrong; the DNA end is better matched by TRBJ2-7. The CDR3 extends over 14 amino acids. From germline, CDR1 is KGHDR and CDR2 SFDVKD. The DNA of the CDR3 is TGTGCCACCAGTGAGGGGACAGGGGAGGACGAGCAGTACTTC. As protein: CATSEGTGEDEQYF.

This clonotype was seen only a few times. The chain couples TRBV7-3 to TRBJ2-7; the D gene is possibly TRBD1 (6 bases). Trimming cost V 1 base and J 3 bases, with 7 bases left between them. CDR1 is SGHTA, CDR2 FQGTGA, per germline. There are 13 residues in the CDR3. DNA for the CDR3: TGTGCCAGCAGCTTAAACAGGGACTACGAGCAGTACTTC. Protein product: CASSLNRDYEQYF.

This clonotype was seen ten or more times. CDR3 DNA: TGCGCCAGCAGCTTCCAGGGTCAGGTTGAAAGTGAGCAGTACTTC. This gives the protein CASSFQGQVESEQYF. V gene TRBV5-1 combines with J gene TRBJ2-7; D is possibly TRBD1 (5 bases). Germline V gene lookup returns CDR1 SGHRS and CDR2 YFSETQ. This CDR3 has 15 residues. V was shortened by 2 bases and J by 7 bases, with 19 bases between the two germline ends.

The V and J genes are TRBV7-9 and TRBJ2-3; TRBD1 matches at 9 bases. V was clipped by 6 bases and J by 4 bases; unmatched bases: 11. CDR3 length: 16 residues. From germline, CDR1 is SEHNR and CDR2 FQNEAQ (reference sequence). CDR3 DNA: TGTGCCAGCAGGATAACCGGGACAGGGAGGCCAGATACGCAGTATTTT. Its protein is CASRITGTGRPDTQYF. Combining the CDR3 with reference TRBV7-9 and TRBJ2-3 gives the whole variable domain DTGVSQNPRHKITKRGQNVTFRCDPISEHNRLYWYRQTLGQGPEFLTYFQNEAQLEKSRLLSDRFSAERPKGSFSTLEIQRTEQGDSAMYLCASRITGTGRPDTQYFGPGTRLTVL.

DNA for the CDR3: TGTGCCAGCAGTTTAAGGGCCGAACGTCGGGAGACCCAGTACTTC. Amino acids: CASSLRAERRETQYF. This chain connects TRBV27 to TRBJ2-5; D is uncertain. The CDR3 loop spans 15 amino acids. Germline assignment: CDR1 MNHEY and CDR2 SMNVEV (reference sequence). Trimming cost V 2 bases and J 5 bases, with 15 bases left between them.

This clonotype was observed many times. The chain employs TRBV12-3 or TRBV12-4 and TRBJ2-3, with D hard to call. The CDR3 has 14 residues. Trimming removed 5 bases from V and 1 base from J, with 10 bases in between. This CDR3 is CASSPMAGTDTQYF. For the CDR3, the DNA is TGTGCCAGCAGTCCCATGGCTGGCACAGATACGCAGTATTTT.

Ten or more counts support this clonotype. J is TRBJ2-1 and V is TRBV9; D may be TRBD2 (5 bases). V was clipped by 4 bases and J by 0 bases, with 11 bases between them. Germline V CDR1 and CDR2: SGDLS, YYNGEE. The CDR3 extends over 15 amino acids. Here the CDR3 reads CASSRRADSYNEQFF. DNA of the CDR3: TGTGCCAGCAGCCGGCGGGCGGACTCCTACAATGAGCAGTTCTTC.

This clonotype was observed once. The chain links TRBV25-1 to TRBJ2-1; maybe TRBD2 (5 bases). V lost 3 bases and J 8 bases, leaving 8 bases between the germline ends. Germline CDR1 MGHDK, CDR2 SYGVNS. CDR3 length: 12 residues. The CDR3 here is CASSERRDEQFF. As DNA, the CDR3 is TGTGCCAGCAGTGAGAGGCGGGATGAGCAGTTCTTC.

About this clonotype itself: This may stem from a read error, because a much larger clone lies one nucleotide away. V and J are TRBV11-2 and TRBJ2-5; 8 bases are shared with TRBD2. The CDR3 runs to 15 residues. The V segment lost 1 base and the J segment 11 bases; nucleotides outside the gene matches: 12. Germline CDR1 and CDR2: SGHAT and FQNNGV. The CDR3 spells CASSLGTGGWNEQYF. CDR3 DNA sequence: TGTGCCAGCAGCTTAGGAACGGGGGGGTGGAATGAGCAGTACTTC.

This rearrangement joins TRBV20-1 to TRBJ2-3, with D perhaps matching TRBD2 (6 bases). The V end lost 6 bases, the J end lost 3 bases, and 19 bases lay between the germline ends. The CDR3 totals 15 residues. Germline V gives CDR1 DFQATT, CDR2 SNEGSKA (reference sequence). This CDR3 reads CSAAGTHTRTDTQYF. The CDR3 DNA sequence: TGCAGTGCGGCCGGGACTCACACCAGGACAGATACGCAGTATTTT.

The chain carries TRBV5-5 and TRBJ2-5, with 7 bases fitting TRBD1. Trimming took 4 bases from V and 4 from J; bases not matched to a gene: 10. Germline values: CDR1 SGHKS, CDR2 YYEKEE (reference sequence). The CDR3 extends over 15 amino acids. DNA for the CDR3: TGTGCCAGCAGCGTAGGGACAGCGGTTTTAGAGACCCAGTACTTC. Translation: CASSVGTAVLETQYF.

As regards this clonotype: Germline is not matched at one junction end, which may reflect a read error. The DNA of the CDR3 is TGTACCAGCAGTTTTCTGGGAGGGGGAGACTATAGCAATCAGCCCCAGCATTTT. Translated, it gives CTSSFLGGGDYSNQPQHF. This chain joins TRBV28 and TRBJ1-5, with a possible D match to TRBD1 (6 bases). This CDR3 has 18 amino acids. CDR1 and CDR2 (germline): MDHEN, SYDVKM.

Of note for this clonotype: A much bigger clone sits one base away, suggesting this may be a read error. This rearrangement joins TRBV7-6 to TRBJ2-4, with 8 nucleotides matching TRBD1. Judging by the DNA end, TRBJ2-7 fits better; the J call may be wrong. CDR1 SGHVS and CDR2 FNYEAQ come from the germline V gene. The CDR3 is 14 residues long. CDR3 in DNA: TGTGCCAGCAGCGTTGTCCCGGGACAGGACGAGCAGTACTTC. Translated, it gives CASSVVPGQDEQYF.

This chain joins TRBV10-3 and TRBJ1-5; 9 positions agree with TRBD1. The germline V gene encodes CDR1 ENHRY and CDR2 SYGVKD. This CDR3 comprises 14 residues. Trimming cost V 10 bases and J 4 bases; bases outside gene matches: 8. The CDR3 nucleotides read TGTGCCACCACCTGGGACAGGGAGAATCAGCCCCAGCATTTT. This encodes CATTWDRENQPQHF.

This clonotype occurred a few times. CDR3 DNA sequence: TGTGCCAGCAGTTTATCGGGGTGGACAGGGGAGCTGTTTTTT. Protein: CASSLSGWTGELFF. V usage is TRBV27 and J usage is TRBJ2-2, with D possibly being TRBD1 (5 bases). From germline, CDR1 is MNHEY and CDR2 SMNVEV (reference sequence). V gave up 0 bases and J gave up 8 bases, with 10 bases separating them. This CDR3 region has 14 residues.

With respect to this clonotype: The CDR3 ends on some other residue instead of the conserved phenylalanine or tryptophan, so this is likely a read error. The V call is TRBV12-3 or TRBV12-4, the J call TRBJ2-3, with a weak D call TRBD2 (5 bases). With 7 bases removed from V and 2 bases from J, the gap between germline ends came to 13 bases. The CDR3 runs 14 residues. CDR3 DNA: TGTGCCAGCACCCCGAGGAGGAACACAGATACGCAGTATTCT. Encoded protein: CASTPRRNTDTQYS.

Comment on this clonotype: This may be a read error: a much more frequent sequence differs by one nucleotide. This rearrangement joins TRBV27 to TRBJ2-7; 7 bases agree with TRBD2. From germline, CDR1 is MNHEY and CDR2 SMNVEV (reference sequence). The CDR3 loop spans 13 amino acids. CDR3 loop: CVSSWGGSGEQYF. For the CDR3, the DNA is TGTGTCAGCAGCTGGGGGGGTTCGGGCGAGCAGTACTTC.

This clonotype was detected many times. The chain is built from TRBV4-2 and TRBJ2-1; 11 nucleotides match TRBD2. This CDR3 has 18 amino acids. Germline CDR1 and CDR2: LGHNA and YNFKEQ. V was pared by 0 bases and J by 0 bases, with 4 bases of the junction left unmatched. CDR3 DNA: TGTGCCAGCAGCCAAGAAAGCCTAGCGGGGGGCTCCTACAATGAGCAGTTCTTC. Protein product: CASSQESLAGGSYNEQFF.

This clonotype was observed at least ten times. The chain uses TRBV1 and TRBJ2-1; the listed D gene, TRBD2, was not tested against the DNA. TRBV1 is a pseudogene segment. This CDR3 has 17 residues. CDR3 in DNA: TGCACCAGCAGCCTCAAACCGGGACTAGCGGGACTACGCGAGCAGTTCTTC. Amino acids: CTSSLKPGLAGLREQFF.

The chain is built from TRBV25-1 and TRBJ2-5; D unclear. This CDR3 is built from 14 residues. Germline V gene lookup returns CDR1 MGHDK and CDR2 SYGVNS. V lost 1 base to trimming and J lost 5 bases, with 11 bases between them. CDR3 residues: CASSELSGRETQYF. CDR3 DNA: TGTGCCAGCAGTGAATTGTCAGGACGGGAGACCCAGTACTTC.

This rearrangement joins TRBV28 to TRBJ1-4, with D possibly being TRBD1 (5 bases). The CDR3 runs 15 residues. Germline V gene lookup returns CDR1 MDHEN and CDR2 SYDVKM. V lost 6 bases and J 6 bases, leaving 17 bases between the germline ends. The DNA of the CDR3 is TGTGCCAGCAGCGGAAGTAGGGGAACCGATGAAAAACTGTTTTTT. Amino acid sequence: CASSGSRGTDEKLFF.

The CDR3 region is CASSLSGTANTHTQYF. The CDR3 DNA follows: TGTGCCAGCAGCCTCTCCGGGACTGCCAATACTCATACGCAGTATTTT. The rearrangement links TRBV3-1 to TRBJ2-3; the D gene is possibly TRBD2 (6 bases). The CDR3 contains 16 residues. Germline V gene lookup returns CDR1 LGHDT and CDR2 YNNKEL (reference sequence). The V gene lost 4 bases and the J gene lost 7 bases, with 21 bases spanning the gap.

This clonotype appeared once. The J gene is TRBJ2-7, the V gene TRBV2; either TRBD1 or TRBD2 may supply D (5 bases each). There are 15 residues in the CDR3. Trimming shortened V by 5 bases and J by 7 bases, and 21 bases separated the two germline ends. CDR1 and CDR2 (germline): SNHLY, FYNNEI. The CDR3 DNA follows: TGTGCCAGCAGTCCGGGACCAAGAGGTTCAAATGAGCAGTACTTC. This codes for CASSPGPRGSNEQYF.